This TCR beta chain was captured by sequencing in a study of blood T cells in healthy people across ages. This clonotype was seen a handful of times. Sample-barcoded 5' priming and a J-beta primer mix drove a second PCR of about 7 to 12 cycles. MiXCR was run by TCRdb on the 5' RACE reads, yielding one entry per CDR3 protein. The table records about a million distinct CDR3 sequences, 35% to 40% of them present only once. CDR3 length: 12 amino acids. Germline CDR1 and CDR2: DFQATT and SNEGSKA (reference sequence). Trimming cost V 5 bases and J 5 bases, with 12 bases left between them. The sequence derives from a man younger than 35 in good health. Sequencing was carried out using blood. V gene TRBV20-1 combines with J gene TRBJ1-2; D is uncertain. Here the CDR3 DNA reads TGCAGTGCTTCGCGCGACGCATATGGCTACACCTTC. It translates to CSASRDAYGYTF.